This T cell receptor beta chain was retrieved from a study of OX40 agonist ivuxolimab in advanced cancers. In the study overall: Ivuxolimab, which targeted the costimulatory receptor OX40 (CD134), was an agonistic, fully human IgG2 monoclonal antibody. Of the approximately 50 dose-escalation patients, hepatocellular carcinoma was present in approximately 20, melanoma in approximately 15, renal cell carcinoma in 9 and head and neck cancer in 9. Intravenous ivuxolimab was administered to patients every 2 weeks at six dose levels: 0.01, 0.1, 0.3, 1.5, 3 and 10 mg/kg. The paper covers the monotherapy dose-escalation part of the phase I ivuxolimab trial, which included N ≈ 52 patients. Peripheral TCRbeta sequencing was intended to test whether TCR sequence diversity was altered and clonal T-cell expansion was caused by ivuxolimab. In the dose-escalation cohort, more than 80% of patients were male, and the mean age was around 60 years with a range of about 23 to 79. Three dose-escalation patients achieved partial responses, one with hepatocellular carcinoma and two with cutaneous melanoma. Patients were allowed to have had prior anti-PD-1, anti-PD-L1 or anti-CTLA-4 therapy, and around 40% of the dose-escalation patients had previously received checkpoint inhibitors.

Paper-wide results and their limitations: At doses from 0.1 to 3.0 mg/kg, clonal expansion was seen in both CD4+ and CD8+ blood T cells between baseline and week 6. Partial responders in the 0.1-3.0 mg/kg groups had among the lowest normalized peripheral clonal expansion, especially among CD8+ T cells. After ivuxolimab, more expanded clones were found on average in CD8+ T cells than in CD4+ T cells. Low levels of normalized T-cell clonal expansion were also seen in some patients who did not respond. Antigen specificity was not determined for the clonally expanded peripheral T cells.

The trial excluded patients who had a history of autoimmune disease or who were on systemic immunosuppression. Peripheral blood for TCR sequencing was drawn from every dose cohort at baseline, at cycle 4 day 1 and at cycle 7 day 1. Samples came from an open-label, multicenter, first-in-human phase I dose-escalation trial of ivuxolimab. Adults with locally advanced or metastatic head and neck squamous cell, hepatocellular, melanoma or renal cell carcinoma were enrolled in the trial. CD4+ and CD8+ T cells were sorted separately from peripheral blood before TCR sequencing. To sequence the TCRbeta CDR3 region, genomic DNA was isolated from the sorted cells. The immunoSEQ Assay was used to sequence the TCRbeta CDR3 regions. TCRdb holds this immuneACCESS table with in-frame rearrangements only. Some clones are missing; in checked studies, unresolved V genes explain under half, and the rest has no known cause. The sample yields over 60,000 clones; 91% were counted once. The top ten clonotypes cover 1.5% to 2% of the sample.

Ends trimmed: V by 3 bases, J by 7 bases; bases unmatched to a gene: 12. Via the germline V gene, CDR1 is SGHNT and CDR2 YENEEA. The CDR3 starts with the cysteine, ends with the phenylalanine, and has 16 residues. Only the CDR3 portion is preserved as DNA: 48 bases, with reading frame beginning at the first base. With respect to this clone: No antigen is known for it. Per-base qualities were not stored, and no clone one base away is much larger.

The sequence was obtained from an adult with an advanced solid tumor such as melanoma, head and neck, liver or kidney cancer. The chain couples TRBV11-3 to TRBJ2-5, with 9 central nucleotides matching TRBD1. Here the sequenced sample was CD4+ or CD8+ T cells sorted from blood, taken in a trial of the OX40 agonist ivuxolimab. The CDR3 reads CASSFRSGTGFGTQYF. The bases read TGTGCCAGCAGCTTCCGATCCGGGACAGGGTTTGGGACCCAGTACTTC.